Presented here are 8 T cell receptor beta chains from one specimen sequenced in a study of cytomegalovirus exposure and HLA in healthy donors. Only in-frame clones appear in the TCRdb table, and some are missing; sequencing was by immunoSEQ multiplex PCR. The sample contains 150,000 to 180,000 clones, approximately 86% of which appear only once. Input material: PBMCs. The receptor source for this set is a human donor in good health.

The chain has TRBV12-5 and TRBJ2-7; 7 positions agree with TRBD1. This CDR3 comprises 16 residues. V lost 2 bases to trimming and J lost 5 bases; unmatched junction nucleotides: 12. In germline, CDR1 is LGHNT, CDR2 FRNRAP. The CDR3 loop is CASGLTPTGSYHEQYF. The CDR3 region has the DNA TGTGCTAGTGGTTTGACTCCGACAGGGAGTTACCACGAGCAGTACTTC.

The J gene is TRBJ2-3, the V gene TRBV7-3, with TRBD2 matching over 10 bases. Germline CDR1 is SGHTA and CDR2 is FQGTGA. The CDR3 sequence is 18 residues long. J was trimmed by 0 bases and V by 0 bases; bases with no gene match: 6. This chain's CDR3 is CASSLTASGSTSTDTQYF. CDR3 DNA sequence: TGTGCCAGCAGCTTAACGGCTAGCGGGAGTACTAGCACAGATACGCAGTATTTT.

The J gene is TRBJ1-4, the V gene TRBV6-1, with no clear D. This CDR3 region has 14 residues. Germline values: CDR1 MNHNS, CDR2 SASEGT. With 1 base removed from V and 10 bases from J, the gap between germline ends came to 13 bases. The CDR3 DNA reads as TGTGCCAGCAGTGAAGAGGTGGGTCGAGGAAAACTGTTTTTT. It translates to CASSEEVGRGKLFF.

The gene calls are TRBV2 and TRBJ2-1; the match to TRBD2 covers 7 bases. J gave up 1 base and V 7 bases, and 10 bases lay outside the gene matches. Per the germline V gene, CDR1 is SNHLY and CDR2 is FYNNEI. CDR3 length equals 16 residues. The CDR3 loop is CASTSSGIWSYNEQFF. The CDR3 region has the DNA TGTGCCAGCACCTCCAGCGGGATCTGGTCCTACAATGAGCAGTTCTTC.

The CDR3 here is CAWSRSADTQYF. In DNA form, the CDR3 reads TGTGCCTGGAGTCGAAGCGCTGATACGCAGTATTTT. This sequence joins TRBV30 and TRBJ2-3; D unresolved. This CDR3 spans 12 amino acids. Germline V gene data show CDR1 as GTSNPN and CDR2 as SVGIG (reference sequence). Deletions cut 2 bases from V and 6 bases from J, with 9 bases between.

The DNA for the CDR3 is TGTGCCAGCAGGGGGACAGTAAGGAGGGAACTGTTTTTT. This sequence encodes CASRGTVRRELFF. The chain combines TRBV28 with TRBJ1-4, with 7 bases lining up with TRBD1. This CDR3 comprises 13 residues. Per the germline V gene, CDR1 is MDHEN and CDR2 is SYDVKM. V lost 6 bases and J lost 12; bases outside the gene matches: 10.

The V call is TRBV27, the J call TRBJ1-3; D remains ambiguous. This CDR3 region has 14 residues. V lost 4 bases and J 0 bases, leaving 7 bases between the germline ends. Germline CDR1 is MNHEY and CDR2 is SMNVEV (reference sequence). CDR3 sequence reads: CASSSRSSGNTIYF. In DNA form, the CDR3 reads TGTGCCAGCAGTTCCAGAAGCTCTGGAAACACCATATATTTT.

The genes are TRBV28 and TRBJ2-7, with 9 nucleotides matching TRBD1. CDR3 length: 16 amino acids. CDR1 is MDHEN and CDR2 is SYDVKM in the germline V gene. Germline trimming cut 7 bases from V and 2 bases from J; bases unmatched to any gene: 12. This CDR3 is CASKLPGQGPPYEQYF. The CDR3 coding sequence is TGTGCCAGCAAACTTCCGGGACAGGGTCCTCCCTACGAGCAGTACTTC.